The 3 T cell receptor beta chains listed next were all sequenced from one sample in a study of regulatory T cells in long-lasting Graves disease. Time point meaning: newly diagnosed GD, antithyroid drugs for less than 3 months. Following extraction of RNA from PBMCs, that RNA was used to make the TCR library. CDR3-region Arm-PCR and iRepertoire HTBI primers produced the TCR beta libraries. Each CDR3 protein is one row after TCRdb ran MiXCR on the multiplex PCR reads. The repertoire consists of 350,000 to 550,000 distinct CDR3 sequences, with 14% occurring once and the leading ten covering roughly 15%. These data are also associated with another study on T cells in Graves' hyperthyroidism and ophthalmopathy.

Sample: peripheral blood mononuclear cells (PBMCs), taken at new diagnosis, from a patient treated with antithyroid drugs. Receptor source: a woman in her forties or fifties with Graves disease.

This chain joins TRBV25-1 and TRBJ2-1; D not resolved. CDR3 length: 12 residues. Trimming removed 7 bases at V and 9 bases at J, with 13 bases between. From germline, CDR1 is MGHDK and CDR2 SYGVNS. The chain's CDR3 is CASKFGLGEQFF. The CDR3 bases are TGTGCCAGCAAGTTCGGGTTAGGTGAGCAGTTCTTC.

This clonotype has a count of ten or more. The gene calls are TRBV3-1 and TRBJ1-1; D is undetermined. The CDR3 runs 14 residues. The germline V gene encodes CDR1 LGHDT and CDR2 YNNKEL (reference sequence). V was shortened by 0 bases and J by 3 bases, with 8 bases between the two germline ends. CDR3 residues: CASSQDTQYTEAFF. CDR3 nucleotides: TGTGCCAGCAGCCAAGATACACAGTACACTGAAGCTTTCTTT.

This clonotype appeared many times. The chain is built from TRBV6-1 and TRBJ2-3; 14 positions match TRBD2. The CDR3 consists of 18 residues. From germline, CDR1 is MNHNS and CDR2 SASEGT. V lost 6 bases, J lost 2 bases, and 10 bases stayed unmatched. CDR3 sequence reads: CASRITGTSGSPTDTQYF. CDR3 in DNA: TGTGCCAGCAGGATCACCGGGACTAGCGGGAGCCCCACAGATACGCAGTATTTT.